This passage covers 30 T cell receptor beta chains from one sample sequenced in a study of a mutant IDH1 vaccine in newly diagnosed glioma. Time point reported: week 35, safety follow-up. It was 300 ug of mutant IDH1 20-mer peptide that made up each vaccine dose, given with topical imiquimod. Measured with immunoSEQ multiplex PCR; TCRdb has only the in-frame clones, and not every one. The profile shows about 32,000 clones, 79% of them singletons. These receptors' antigens are unknown. The material sequenced was PBMCs, taken from a glioma patient whose treatment included an IDH1 peptide vaccine. Source of these receptors: a woman aged 25 to 39 with glioma. Some clones in this sample may be carry-over from other donors' samples.

This chain links TRBV4-1 with TRBJ2-7; tentatively, D is TRBD2 (6 bases). CDR1 is MGHRA, CDR2 YSYEKL, per germline. CDR3 size: 15 residues. The ends were cut back, 4 bases at V and 0 bases at J, with 13 bases in the middle. CDR3 sequence reads: CASSPIPAGSYEQYF. Here the CDR3 DNA reads TGCGCCAGCAGCCCCATTCCAGCGGGCTCCTACGAGCAGTACTTC.

The CDR3 bases are TGTGCCAGCAGTGGGGGACTCACCGGGGAGCTGTTTTTT. Translated: CASSGGLTGELFF. The chain links TRBV2 to TRBJ2-2; the D gene is possibly TRBD2 (6 bases). Germline CDR1 reads SNHLY; CDR2 reads FYNNEI. CDR3 length: 13 amino acids. The V gene lost 4 bases and the J gene lost 4 bases, with 7 bases spanning the gap.

The count of this clone is one. This chain links TRBV19 with TRBJ1-2; 7 bases map to TRBD1. The ends lost 6 bases at V and 3 bases at J; junction bases unmatched: 7. The CDR3 has 14 residues. Germline assignment: CDR1 LNHDA and CDR2 SQIVND (reference sequence). The chain's CDR3 is CASRNPGTDYGYTF. The DNA of the CDR3 is TGTGCCAGTAGAAACCCCGGGACAGACTATGGCTACACCTTC.

The chain combines TRBV30 with TRBJ2-7, with 10 nucleotides matching TRBD2. The CDR3 is made up of 16 amino acids. CDR1 is GTSNPN, CDR2 SVGIG, per germline (reference sequence). The ends lost 1 base at V and 6 bases at J; junction bases unmatched: 12. CDR3 sequence reads: CAWSGGGLALGAEQYF. DNA of the CDR3: TGTGCCTGGAGTGGAGGGGGACTAGCGTTGGGGGCCGAGCAGTACTTC. Complete variable domain (other parts from reference TRBV30 and TRBJ2-7): SQTIHQWPATLVQPVGSPLSLECTVEGTSNPNLYWYRQAAGRGLQLLFYSVGIGQISSEVPQNLSASRPQDRQFILSSKKLLLSDSGFYLCAWSGGGLALGAEQYFGPGTRLTVT.

The chain uses TRBV30 and TRBJ1-3; no reliable D call. V was shortened by 0 bases and J by 0 bases, with 12 bases between the two germline ends. This CDR3 is 16 amino acids long. Germline V lookup: CDR1 GTSNPN, CDR2 SVGIG (reference sequence). The CDR3, as DNA: TGTGCCTGGAGTGTAAGTCCCGGAGGCTCTGGAAACACCATATATTTT. It specifies CAWSVSPGGSGNTIYF.

The rearrangement links TRBV5-4 to TRBJ1-2; weak D call: TRBD1 (6 bases). The CDR3 covers 14 residues. V was pared by 2 bases and J by 4 bases, with 12 bases between. Per the germline V gene, CDR1 is SGHNT and CDR2 is YYREEE (reference sequence). The CDR3 DNA reads TGTGCCAGCAGCTTACCAGGGGCGACCTATGGCTACACCTTC. Protein: CASSLPGATYGYTF.

V usage is TRBV29-1 and J usage is TRBJ2-7, with 10 bases that match TRBD1. CDR1 is SQVTM and CDR2 is ANQGSEA in the germline V gene. The trim removed 7 bases at V and 4 bases at J, leaving 1 base unmatched. The CDR3 contains 11 residues. CDR3 sequence (DNA): TGCAGCGGGGGACAGGGGTACGAGCAGTACTTC. Translation: CSGGQGYEQYF.

The chain combines TRBV7-8 with TRBJ2-7; no clear D. V lost 4 bases and J 2 bases, leaving 12 bases between the germline ends. The CDR3 spans 14 residues. Germline V gives CDR1 SGHVS, CDR2 FQNEAQ. CDR3: CASSSTPPAYEQYF. The CDR3 region has the DNA TGTGCCAGCAGCTCGACACCCCCCGCCTACGAGCAGTACTTC.

The gene calls are TRBV18 and TRBJ2-7; TRBD2 aligns across 7 bases. V was pared by 3 bases and J by 5 bases, with 7 bases of the junction left unmatched. Germline V lookup: CDR1 KGHSH, CDR2 LQKENI. This CDR3 comprises 14 residues. Here the CDR3 DNA reads TGTGCCAGCTCACCCGGGGCGGGGAGGGACGAGCAGTACTTC. Its translation is CASSPGAGRDEQYF.

This chain joins TRBV5-1 and TRBJ2-7, with D possibly matching TRBD1 (6 bases). Germline loops: CDR1 SGHRS, CDR2 YFSETQ. V gave up 0 bases and J gave up 6 bases, with 19 bases separating them. The CDR3 is 16 residues long. CDR3 nucleotide sequence: TGCGCCAGCAGCTTGGAGTCTTCGGGCAGGGGACGCGAGCAGTACTTC. Protein: CASSLESSGRGREQYF.

The gene calls are TRBV9 and TRBJ2-1; D is perhaps TRBD2 (6 bases). Germline CDR1 and CDR2: SGDLS and YYNGEE. CDR3 length: 15 amino acids. The ends were cut back, 0 bases at V and 6 bases at J, with 13 bases in the middle. CDR3 residues: CASSVVGSLGNEQFF. The CDR3 DNA is TGTGCCAGCAGCGTAGTCGGGAGTCTGGGCAATGAGCAGTTCTTC.

V gene TRBV28 combines with J gene TRBJ1-1; TRBD1 matches at 7 bases. Germline V gene sequence: CDR1 MDHEN, CDR2 SYDVKM. V shed 4 bases, J shed 4 bases, and the junction held 6 bases outside the gene matches. The CDR3 has 14 residues. CDR3 loop: CASSSTGLGTEAFF. For the CDR3, the DNA is TGTGCCAGCAGTTCGACAGGGCTGGGCACTGAAGCTTTCTTT.

This chain links TRBV6-5 with TRBJ2-1; 8 nucleotides align to TRBD2. After removal of 5 bases from V and 4 bases from J, the junction contained 7 bases not matched to a gene. The CDR3 is made up of 15 amino acids. Germline assignment: CDR1 MNHEY and CDR2 SVGAGI. The chain's CDR3 is CASSPVTSGYNEQFF. DNA of the CDR3: TGTGCCAGCAGTCCTGTCACTAGCGGATACAATGAGCAGTTCTTC.

This chain joins TRBV12-1 and TRBJ2-2; the DNA was not used to check the table's D call, TRBD1. TRBV12-1 is a pseudogene segment. The CDR3 sequence is 16 residues long. The CDR3 DNA follows: TGTGCCAGCAGCCTCAAGACAGCCCCAGACACCGGGGAGCTGTTTTTT. As protein: CASSLKTAPDTGELFF.

J is TRBJ2-5 and V is TRBV6-1; the match to TRBD1 covers 8 bases. The germline V gene has CDR1 MNHNS and CDR2 SASEGT. The junction had 9 bases not matched to a gene; V was cut back by 4 bases and J by 5 bases. The CDR3 runs 15 residues. Here the CDR3 reads CASSGPRGRLETQYF. DNA for the CDR3: TGTGCCAGCAGTGGACCCAGGGGGCGCCTTGAGACCCAGTACTTC.

The chain couples TRBV2 to TRBJ1-2, with 7 bases fitting TRBD1. Germline values: CDR1 SNHLY, CDR2 FYNNEI. CDR3 length equals 17 residues. With V trimmed by 3 bases and J by 0 bases, 10 bases remained unmatched. CDR3 protein: CASSDRVVDRANYGYTF. The CDR3 region has the DNA TGTGCCAGCAGTGACCGGGTAGTCGACAGGGCTAACTATGGCTACACCTTC. Using reference TRBV2 and TRBJ1-2 for the parts outside the CDR3, the full variable domain is EPEVTQTPSHQVTQMGQEVILRCVPISNHLYFYWYRQILGQKVEFLVSFYNNEISEKSEIFDDQFSVERPDGSNFTLKIRSTKLEDSAMYFCASSDRVVDRANYGYTFGSGTRLTVV.

The V gene is TRBV2, the J gene TRBJ1-4, with D possibly being TRBD1 (5 bases). The CDR3 covers 19 residues. The germline V gene has CDR1 SNHLY and CDR2 FYNNEI. The V gene lost 2 bases and the J gene lost 0 bases, with 19 bases spanning the gap. CDR3 sequence reads: CASSEPGVRSPTTNEKLFF. The CDR3, as DNA: TGTGCCAGCAGTGAACCGGGGGTCAGAAGCCCGACAACTAATGAAAAACTGTTTTTT.

This chain uses TRBV6-5 with TRBJ1-5; TRBD1 is a possible D gene (6 bases). Germline V CDR1 and CDR2: MNHEY, SVGAGI. The CDR3 is 15 amino acids. The ends were cut back, 6 bases at V and 7 bases at J, with 19 bases in the middle. DNA for the CDR3: TGTGCCAGCAGCCCTGGAGGGGGAACTCGGCAGCCCCAGCATTTT. Translation gives CASSPGGGTRQPQHF.

J is TRBJ2-7 and V is TRBV27; the match to TRBD2 covers 7 bases. V was pared by 3 bases and J by 3 bases, with 11 bases of the junction left unmatched. Germline CDR1 and CDR2: MNHEY and SMNVEV (reference sequence). The CDR3 length is 16 residues. CDR3 in DNA: TGTGCCAGCAGTTTCAACCCCGCTGGGGGGGACTACGAGCAGTACTTC. Its translation is CASSFNPAGGDYEQYF.

The rearrangement links TRBV7-8 to TRBJ1-4, with 7 bases that match TRBD1. CDR1 SGHVS and CDR2 FQNEAQ come from the germline V gene. The CDR3 spans 15 residues. The trim removed 3 bases at V and 4 bases at J, leaving 5 bases unmatched. This CDR3 is CASSFRRDSNEKLFF. CDR3 bases: TGTGCCAGCAGCTTTCGCCGGGACAGTAATGAAAAACTGTTTTTT.

The chain combines TRBV19 with TRBJ2-7; D not certain. In germline, CDR1 is LNHDA, CDR2 SQIVND (reference sequence). This CDR3 has 14 amino acids. Trimming removed 3 bases from V and 2 bases from J, with 11 bases in between. The CDR3 loop reads CASSMSGDPYEQYF. In DNA, the CDR3 is TGTGCCAGTAGTATGTCCGGAGACCCCTACGAGCAGTACTTC.

This clone appeared a few times. The V call is TRBV9, the J call TRBJ1-4; D not resolved. Trimming left V 4 bases short and J 4 bases short, with 8 bases between. Germline V lookup: CDR1 SGDLS, CDR2 YYNGEE. This CDR3 spans 13 amino acids. CDR3 bases: TGTGCCAGCAGCCCCCACATTAATGAAAAACTGTTTTTT. This codes for CASSPHINEKLFF.

The CDR3 spells CASSDGGARYGYTF. CDR3 in DNA: TGTGCCAGCAGTGACGGGGGCGCGAGGTATGGCTACACCTTC. The chain combines TRBV2 with TRBJ1-2, with a tentative D call TRBD1 (6 bases). Trimming took off 3 bases at V and 5 bases at J, with 13 bases between the two ends. From germline, CDR1 is SNHLY and CDR2 FYNNEI. The CDR3 extends over 14 amino acids. Full variable domain (missing parts from reference TRBV2 and TRBJ1-2): EPEVTQTPSHQVTQMGQEVILRCVPISNHLYFYWYRQILGQKVEFLVSFYNNEISEKSEIFDDQFSVERPDGSNFTLKIRSTKLEDSAMYFCASSDGGARYGYTFGSGTRLTVV.

This clone has more than one count but fewer than ten. The chain joins TRBV27 to TRBJ2-7; 7 bases match TRBD2. In germline, CDR1 is MNHEY, CDR2 SMNVEV (reference sequence). The CDR3 runs 13 residues. Trimming cost V 6 bases and J 4 bases; bases outside gene matches: 6. CDR3 nucleotides: TGTGCCAGCAGAGAAGCGGGAATTTACGAGCAGTACTTC. Translated, it gives CASREAGIYEQYF.

In its sample, this clone was seen a few times. The chain employs TRBV5-6 and TRBJ1-6; 8 nucleotides align to TRBD1. The V gene's germline CDR1 is SGHDT and CDR2 YYEEEE. With 3 bases clipped from V and 7 bases from J, the junction kept 3 bases outside the gene matches. The CDR3 has 14 residues. The CDR3, as DNA: TGTGCCAGCAGCTATTACAGGGGGAATTCACCCCTCCACTTT. Amino acids: CASSYYRGNSPLHF.

This clone occurred a few times. The CDR3 DNA follows: TGTGCCAGCAGGGACGCTTCGGTAGGGAACACTGAAGCTTTCTTT. Translation gives CASRDASVGNTEAFF. The V and J genes are TRBV2 and TRBJ1-1; D is unclear. Germline V gene lookup returns CDR1 SNHLY and CDR2 FYNNEI. CDR3 size: 15 residues. V lost 6 bases and J 1 base, leaving 15 bases between the germline ends.

CDR3 region: CASSQDGRNTIYF. The CDR3 nucleotides are TGTGCCAGCAGCCAAGATGGGAGAAACACCATATATTTT. The chain links TRBV4-2 to TRBJ1-3; unclear D gene. The V gene lost 0 bases and the J gene lost 5 bases, with 5 bases spanning the gap. This CDR3 comprises 13 residues. Germline V gives CDR1 LGHNA, CDR2 YNFKEQ.

The chain has TRBV7-9 and TRBJ1-5; D is ambiguous. Germline assignment: CDR1 SEHNR and CDR2 FQNEAQ (reference sequence). V lost 5 bases and J 3 bases, leaving 8 bases between the germline ends. This CDR3 is 13 amino acids long. CDR3 protein: CASSLMDNQPQHF. The CDR3 nucleotides read TGTGCCAGCAGCCTGATGGACAATCAGCCCCAGCATTTT. Combining the CDR3 with reference TRBV7-9 and TRBJ1-5 gives the whole variable domain DTGVSQNPRHKITKRGQNVTFRCDPISEHNRLYWYRQTLGQGPEFLTYFQNEAQLEKSRLLSDRFSAERPKGSFSTLEIQRTEQGDSAMYLCASSLMDNQPQHFGDGTRLSIL.

The chain combines TRBV11-3 with TRBJ2-5; 10 nucleotides line up with TRBD2. CDR1 is SGHNT and CDR2 is YENEEA in the germline V gene. This CDR3 is 15 amino acids long. The V and J ends lost 5 bases and 5 bases, in that order; junction bases with no gene match: 8. In nucleotides, the CDR3 is TGTGCCAGCAGCCCCCTAGCGGGAGAGGGGGAGACCCAGTACTTC. This sequence encodes CASSPLAGEGETQYF.

The chain carries TRBV7-9 and TRBJ2-1; TRBD1 is a possible D gene (5 bases). Germline V gene lookup returns CDR1 SEHNR and CDR2 FQNEAQ (reference sequence). The ends were cut back, 5 bases at V and 7 bases at J, with 9 bases in the middle. CDR3 length: 12 residues. The CDR3 DNA is TGTGCCAGCAGCATCCCAGGGAATGAGCAGTTCTTC. Protein sequence: CASSIPGNEQFF.